A single sample is the source of the 22 T cell receptor beta chains below, sequenced in a study of cytomegalovirus exposure and HLA in healthy donors. The PCR ran on 60 Vbeta and 13 Jbeta primers. Here immunoSEQ multiplex PCR was the method, and the copy in TCRdb shows in-frame clones only, minus some. The sample has roughly 190,000 clones; roughly 79% are singletons. Sequenced input: PBMCs. The receptors here all came from a woman aged 30 to 39 in good health and CMV-seropositive.

The chain has TRBV2 and TRBJ1-6; tentatively, D is TRBD1 (5 bases). The CDR3 extends over 14 amino acids. The V and J ends lost 8 bases and 7 bases respectively, with 15 bases between them. Per the germline V gene, CDR1 is SNHLY and CDR2 is FYNNEI. The CDR3 sequence is CASGGGGKNSPLHF. The CDR3 DNA reads as TGTGCCAGCGGCGGGGGGGGGAAGAATTCACCCCTCCACTTT.

V gene TRBV5-1 combines with J gene TRBJ1-5; D might be TRBD1 (6 bases). CDR3 length: 14 residues. V lost 4 bases to trimming and J lost 2 bases, with 10 bases between them. The germline CDR1 and CDR2 sequences are SGHRS and YFSETQ. CDR3 sequence: CASSDAGGNQPQHF. In DNA form, the CDR3 reads TGCGCCAGCAGCGATGCAGGGGGCAATCAGCCCCAGCATTTT.

The CDR3 is CASSRTGGFQPQHF. CDR3 coding DNA: TGTGCCAGTAGCCGGACAGGGGGTTTTCAGCCCCAGCATTTT. This chain connects TRBV19 to TRBJ1-5; 10 bases are a match to TRBD1. Per germline, CDR1 LNHDA and CDR2 SQIVND (reference sequence). Trimming took 6 bases from V and 6 from J; bases not matched to a gene: 5. CDR3 length: 14 residues.

The CDR3 DNA follows: TGTGCCAGCACACCGCCAGTTCTAGCGGGGCTAACCGGGGAGCTGTTTTTT. It is translated as CASTPPVLAGLTGELFF. The gene calls are TRBV28 and TRBJ2-2; 9 nucleotides match TRBD2. The CDR3 contains 17 residues. CDR1 MDHEN and CDR2 SYDVKM come from the germline V gene. With 7 bases clipped from V and 5 bases from J, the junction kept 14 bases outside the gene matches.

This chain joins TRBV29-1 and TRBJ2-5; a weak D match, TRBD1 (5 bases). This CDR3 is 12 amino acids long. V lost 4 bases and J lost 4, with 10 bases in between. From germline, CDR1 is SQVTM and CDR2 ANQGSEA. The CDR3 coding sequence is TGCAGCGTTGGACGGCAGGGAGAGACCCAGTACTTC. Amino acid sequence: CSVGRQGETQYF.

V usage is TRBV28 and J usage is TRBJ1-5; D is perhaps TRBD1 (5 bases). CDR1 is MDHEN and CDR2 is SYDVKM in the germline V gene. CDR3 length: 19 amino acids. With 7 bases removed from V and 2 bases from J, the gap between germline ends came to 27 bases. The CDR3 DNA is TGTGCCAGCATTCCTCTTTCGGGGGAGAAGAGGTATGGCAATCAGCCCCAGCATTTT. Translated, it gives CASIPLSGEKRYGNQPQHF.

The count of this clone is one. The chain has TRBV25-1 and TRBJ2-5, with 7 bases matching TRBD2. The CDR3 runs to 17 residues. Germline CDR1 reads MGHDK; CDR2 reads SYGVNS. Germline trimming cut 4 bases from V and 2 bases from J; bases unmatched to any gene: 13. The CDR3 DNA is TGTGCCAGCAGTGCCGCCGGGGGGAGGGAGGAACAAGAGACCCAGTACTTC. Protein product: CASSAAGGREEQETQYF.

The chain joins TRBV27 to TRBJ2-2; D uncertain. The germline gives CDR1 MNHEY, CDR2 SMNVEV (reference sequence). With 3 bases removed from V and 5 bases from J, the gap between germline ends came to 13 bases. This CDR3 comprises 15 residues. The CDR3 DNA is TGTGCCAGCAGTTTCACCTTCAGACATACCGGGGAGCTGTTTTTT. Encoded protein: CASSFTFRHTGELFF.

In DNA form, the CDR3 reads TGTGCCAGCAGTTCTCCGGGTTTAAGCTACGAGCAGTACTTC. It encodes CASSSPGLSYEQYF. The rearrangement uses TRBV6-5 and TRBJ2-7; D gene ambiguous. Germline lookup yields CDR1 MNHEY and CDR2 SVGAGI. The ends were cut back, 4 bases at V and 3 bases at J, with 13 bases in the middle. This CDR3 is built from 14 residues.

The chain has TRBV6-4 and TRBJ2-3, with D possibly matching TRBD2 (6 bases). The V gene lost 5 bases and the J gene lost 0 bases, with 9 bases spanning the gap. Germline V lookup: CDR1 MRHNA, CDR2 SNTAGT. This CDR3 is 14 amino acids long. The CDR3 region has the DNA TGTGCCAGCAGTCGGCGGGGTAGCACAGATACGCAGTATTTT. It encodes CASSRRGSTDTQYF.

The J gene is TRBJ1-4, the V gene TRBV11-2, with D hard to call. Germline V gene data show CDR1 as SGHAT and CDR2 as FQNNGV. The CDR3 totals 16 residues. Trimming stripped 5 bases from V and 5 bases from J, with 18 bases between. The CDR3 protein is CASSPGRELRNEKLFF. Written as DNA, the CDR3 is TGTGCCAGCAGCCCGGGGAGGGAGTTGCGGAATGAAAAACTGTTTTTT.

This chain joins TRBV5-1 and TRBJ1-1; TRBD1 might be the D (5 bases). Trimming cost V 1 base and J 6 bases, with 10 bases left between them. This CDR3 spans 13 amino acids. The germline CDR1 and CDR2 sequences are SGHRS and YFSETQ. The DNA for the CDR3 is TGCGCCAGCAGCTTGAACCAGGGCGCTGAAGCTTTCTTT. Its protein is CASSLNQGAEAFF. The whole variable domain, filled in from reference TRBV5-1 and TRBJ1-1, reads KAGVTQTPRYLIKTRGQQVTLSCSPISGHRSVSWYQQTPGQGLQFLFEYFSETQRNKGNFPGRFSGRQFSNSRSEMNVSTLELGDSALYLCASSLNQGAEAFFGQGTRLTVV.

This chain joins TRBV2 and TRBJ1-1, with a tentative D call TRBD1 (5 bases). The germline CDR1 and CDR2 sequences are SNHLY and FYNNEI. Trimming stripped 6 bases from V and 0 bases from J, with 8 bases between. CDR3 length: 13 amino acids. CDR3 sequence (DNA): TGTGCCAGCAGGGGGGGGATGAACACTGAAGCTTTCTTT. It is translated as CASRGGMNTEAFF.

The CDR3, as DNA: TGTGCCAGCAGCGACAGGAATCACTATGGCTACACCTTC. Translating gives CASSDRNHYGYTF. This chain joins TRBV28 and TRBJ1-2; D perhaps matches TRBD1 (6 bases). This CDR3 spans 13 amino acids. Per the germline V gene, CDR1 is MDHEN and CDR2 is SYDVKM. The V end was cut by 6 bases, the J end by 3 bases, with 11 bases between.

The chain's CDR3 is CASSLGTSNEQFF. The CDR3, as DNA: TGTGCCAGTAGTTTGGGGACTAGCAATGAGCAGTTCTTC. The V and J genes are TRBV19 and TRBJ2-1; TRBD2 matches 8 bases. Germline V gene sequence: CDR1 LNHDA, CDR2 SQIVND (reference sequence). This CDR3 has 13 amino acids. V gave up 5 bases and J gave up 6 bases; unmatched junction bases: 3.

The rearrangement joins TRBV6-6 to TRBJ2-2; no clear D. This CDR3 region has 10 residues. V dropped 8 bases and J dropped 8 bases, with 6 bases sitting between them. The germline CDR1 and CDR2 sequences are MNHNY and SVGAGI (reference sequence). The DNA for the CDR3 is TGTGCCAGCTTGTCGGGGGAGCTGTTTTTT. Translating it yields CASLSGELFF.

The V gene is TRBV5-1, the J gene TRBJ2-5; D is unresolved. The CDR3 is 13 residues long. The V end was cut by 4 bases, the J end by 3 bases, with 10 bases between. Germline loops: CDR1 SGHRS, CDR2 YFSETQ. CDR3 in DNA: TGCGCCAGCAGCCACGGCGGAGAAGAGACCCAGTACTTC. Amino acids: CASSHGGEETQYF.

The chain joins TRBV5-5 to TRBJ1-2; D not resolved. The CDR3 is 12 residues long. CDR1 SGHKS and CDR2 YYEKEE come from the germline V gene (reference sequence). Trimming pared 0 bases from V and 5 bases from J, leaving 5 bases between. The CDR3 protein is CASSLGGYGYTF. The CDR3 DNA sequence: TGTGCCAGCAGCTTGGGCGGGTATGGCTACACCTTC.

This chain connects TRBV28 to TRBJ1-5; the match to TRBD1 covers 7 bases. Germline V gene sequence: CDR1 MDHEN, CDR2 SYDVKM. The CDR3 spans 16 residues. Trimming cost V 3 bases and J 5 bases; bases outside gene matches: 10. In DNA, the CDR3 is TGTGCCAGCAGTTTTCATCGGGCAGGGGGTGATCAGCCCCAGCATTTT. This gives the protein CASSFHRAGGDQPQHF.

The chain joins TRBV29-1 to TRBJ1-3, with 10 bases that match TRBD1. The CDR3 totals 13 residues. CDR1 SQVTM and CDR2 ANQGSEA come from the germline V gene. V was clipped by 7 bases and J by 3 bases; unmatched bases: 3. The CDR3 coding sequence is TGCAGCGCCTGGGACAGGGGTGGAAACACCATATATTTT. Residues: CSAWDRGGNTIYF.

This clone came up a few times. The chain combines TRBV6-1 with TRBJ2-1; D is undetermined. The CDR3 has 12 residues. Trimming took off 8 bases at V and 0 bases at J, with 5 bases between the two ends. Germline CDR1 MNHNS, CDR2 SASEGT. The chain's CDR3 is CASVHSYNEQFF. The CDR3 bases are TGTGCCAGCGTTCACTCCTACAATGAGCAGTTCTTC.

The chain carries TRBV6-1 and TRBJ2-2; TRBD1 matches at 10 bases. Unmatched junction bases numbered 8, after V lost 7 bases and J lost 6 bases. Germline V gives CDR1 MNHNS, CDR2 SASEGT. This CDR3 comprises 15 residues. CDR3 sequence reads: CASTIRQGAAGELFF. DNA of the CDR3: TGTGCCAGCACCATCAGACAGGGGGCGGCCGGGGAGCTGTTTTTT.